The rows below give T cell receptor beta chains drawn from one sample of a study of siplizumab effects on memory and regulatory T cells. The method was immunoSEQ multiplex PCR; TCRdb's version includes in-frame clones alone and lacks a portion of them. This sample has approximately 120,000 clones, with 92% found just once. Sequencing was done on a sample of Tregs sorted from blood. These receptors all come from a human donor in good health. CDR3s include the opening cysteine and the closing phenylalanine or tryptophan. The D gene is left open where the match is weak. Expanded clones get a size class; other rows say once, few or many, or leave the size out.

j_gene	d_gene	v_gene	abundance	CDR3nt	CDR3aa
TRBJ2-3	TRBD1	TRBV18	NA	TGTGCCAGCTCACCATTTGGACAGGGAGGCACAGATACGCAGTATTTT	CASSPFGQGGTDTQYF
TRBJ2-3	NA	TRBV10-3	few	TGTGCCATCAGTGGGATTATGGGGGATACGCAGTATTTT	CAISGIMGDTQYF
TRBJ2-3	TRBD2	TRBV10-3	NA	TGTGCCATCGCGGGGGACACAGATACGCAGTATTTT	CAIAGDTDTQYF
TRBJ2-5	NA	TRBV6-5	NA	TGTGCCAGCTGGGGAGAGACCCAGTACTTC	CASWGETQYF
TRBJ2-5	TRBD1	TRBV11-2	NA	TGTGCCAGCAGCTTTCCAGGGGGAGAGACCCAGTACTTC	CASSFPGGETQYF
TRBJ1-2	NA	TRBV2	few	TGTGCCAGCAGTGAAGGGGGACCCCGGGGTGGCTACACCTTC	CASSEGGPRGGYTF
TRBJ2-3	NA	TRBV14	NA	TGTGCCAGCAGCCAAGATCCGAGAGGGGCCTATTCTAGCACAGATACGCAGTATTTT	CASSQDPRGAYSSTDTQYF
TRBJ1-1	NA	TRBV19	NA	TGTGCCAGTAGTATAGTAGGACACCCGAACACTGAAGCTTTCTTT	CASSIVGHPNTEAFF
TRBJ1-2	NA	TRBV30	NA	TGTGCCTGGAGTTCCGGGGCCTATGGCTACACCTTC	CAWSSGAYGYTF
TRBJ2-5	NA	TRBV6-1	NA	TGTGCCAGCAGTGGCGTCTGGGGAGCTAGGGAGACCCAGTACTTC	CASSGVWGARETQYF
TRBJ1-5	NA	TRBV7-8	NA	TGTGCCAGCAGCTTAGTTGGGGTAGCTGGCAATCAGCCCCAGCATTTT	CASSLVGVAGNQPQHF
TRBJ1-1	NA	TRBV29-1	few	TGCAGCGTTGGTTCGGGACTGCGACATGAAGCTTTCTTT	CSVGSGLRHEAFF
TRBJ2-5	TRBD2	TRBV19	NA	TGTGCCAGTAGTATCCGTGGACTAGCGGGAGTCCGAGAGACCCAGTACTTC	CASSIRGLAGVRETQYF
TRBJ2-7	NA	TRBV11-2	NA	TGTGCCAGCAGCGGACCTAAGGATGAGCAGTACTTC	CASSGPKDEQYF
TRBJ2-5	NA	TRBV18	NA	TGTGCCAGCTCGCTCCGGGACACGGGGGAGACCCAGTACTTC	CASSLRDTGETQYF
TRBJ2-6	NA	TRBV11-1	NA	TGTGCCAGCAGCTTCGGAGGCTCTGGGGCCAACGTCCTGACTTTC	CASSFGGSGANVLTF
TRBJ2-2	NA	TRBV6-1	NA	TGTGCCAGCAGTAGGGGACAAGCGAACACCGGGGAGCTGTTTTTT	CASSRGQANTGELFF